The 32 T cell receptor beta chains listed next were all sequenced from one sample in a study of T cell repertoires in cytomegalovirus infection. TCRdb re-called the reads through MiXCR, storing one row per CDR3 protein. The data contain about 230,000 distinct CDR3 sequences, 5% to 8.5% of them singletons. Material: PBMCs. The receptors stem from a human donor in good health (CMV status not recorded). Some clones in this sample may be carry-over from other donors' samples.

The chain recombines TRBV5-1 with TRBJ2-7; D possibly corresponds to TRBD1 (6 bases). Germline V gives CDR1 SGHRS, CDR2 YFSETQ. There are 12 residues in the CDR3. V was shortened by 5 bases and J by 6 bases, with 12 bases between the two germline ends. The CDR3 sequence: CASRSDRTEQYF. Written as DNA, the CDR3 is TGCGCCAGCAGATCTGACAGGACCGAGCAGTACTTC. Full variable domain (rest looked up from reference TRBV5-1 and TRBJ2-7): KAGVTQTPRYLIKTRGQQVTLSCSPISGHRSVSWYQQTPGQGLQFLFEYFSETQRNKGNFPGRFSGRQFSNSRSEMNVSTLELGDSALYLCASRSDRTEQYFGPGTRLTVT.

This clonotype was detected many times. The genes are TRBV5-1 and TRBJ2-5, with D unclear. This CDR3 has 14 amino acids. Germline V lookup: CDR1 SGHRS, CDR2 YFSETQ. Trimming took off 0 bases at V and 3 bases at J, with 9 bases between the two ends. CDR3 nucleotides: TGCGCCAGCAGCTTGGATACTGGGGAAGAGACCCAGTACTTC. Translation: CASSLDTGEETQYF.

The chain employs TRBV29-1 and TRBJ1-2; the D gene is possibly TRBD1 (6 bases). Germline CDR1 reads SQVTM; CDR2 reads ANQGSEA. The ends were cut back, 3 bases at V and 4 bases at J, with 12 bases in the middle. The CDR3 totals 13 residues. The CDR3, as DNA: TGCAGCGTTGATGCAGGGGCGGCCTATGGCTACACCTTC. It specifies CSVDAGAAYGYTF.

This clonotype was seen a few times. The chain joins TRBV6-2 or TRBV6-3 to TRBJ2-1; 8 nucleotides align to TRBD1. Losses at the gene ends were 7 bases for V and 4 bases for J; bases not matched to a gene: 18. Germline lookup yields CDR1 MNHEY and CDR2 SVGEGT. The CDR3 runs to 18 residues. CDR3 bases: TGTGCCAGCACCCCAGGACAGGGAACGGCGAGGATATACAATGAGCAGTTCTTC. This translates into CASTPGQGTARIYNEQFF.

The rearrangement uses TRBV24-1 and TRBJ1-1; 10 bases are shared with TRBD1. Germline trimming cut 3 bases from V and 3 bases from J; bases unmatched to any gene: 9. Germline values: CDR1 KGHDR, CDR2 SFDVKD. CDR3 size: 17 residues. The CDR3: CATSDTRQGAEYTEAFF. The CDR3 DNA reads as TGTGCCACCAGTGATACGAGACAGGGGGCCGAGTACACTGAAGCTTTCTTT.

Ten or more counts support this clonotype. The CDR3 sequence is CASSLQGQRQETQYF. As DNA, the CDR3 is TGTGCCAGCAGCTTGCAGGGGCAGCGACAAGAGACCCAGTACTTC. The chain employs TRBV7-2 and TRBJ2-5; possibly TRBD1 for D (6 bases). Germline V lookup: CDR1 SGHTA, CDR2 FQGNSA. The CDR3 contains 15 residues. Between the trimmed V and J ends, which lost 3 bases and 2 bases, there was a span of 13 bases.

This clonotype was recorded many times. This rearrangement joins TRBV7-9 to TRBJ1-1; 8 nucleotides match TRBD1. The CDR3 length is 14 residues. Looked up from germline, CDR1 is SEHNR and CDR2 is FQNEAQ (reference sequence). V dropped 5 bases and J dropped 5; count of bases not matched to a gene: 7. The CDR3 DNA is TGTGCCAGCAGCCCGACAGGGGAGGGGACTGAAGCTTTCTTT. As protein: CASSPTGEGTEAFF.

This clonotype was detected ten times or more. The V call is TRBV7-2, the J call TRBJ1-6, with D perhaps matching TRBD1 (5 bases). This CDR3 is 20 amino acids long. The ends were cut back, 3 bases at V and 3 bases at J, with 24 bases in the middle. The V gene's germline CDR1 is SGHTA and CDR2 FQGNSA. The CDR3 DNA follows: TGTGCCAGCAGCTTTTTTTATAGGAGTGGGACCGACTTCTATAATTCACCCCTCCACTTT. It translates to CASSFFYRSGTDFYNSPLHF.

This clonotype occurred many times. The rearrangement links TRBV20-1 to TRBJ2-3, with a weak D call TRBD2 (5 bases). Trimming pared 6 bases from V and 6 bases from J, leaving 10 bases between. CDR3 length equals 11 residues. CDR1 DFQATT and CDR2 SNEGSKA come from the germline V gene (reference sequence). CDR3 sequence (DNA): TGCAGTGCCATACTAGTGGATACGCAGTATTTT. This translates into CSAILVDTQYF.

This clonotype has a count of ten or more. The genes are TRBV7-7 and TRBJ1-3; D gene uncertain. Germline V gives CDR1 SSHAT, CDR2 FNYEAQ (reference sequence). The CDR3 length is 15 residues. With 2 bases removed from V and 0 bases from J, the gap between germline ends came to 8 bases. The CDR3 spells CASSLRFVSGNTIYF. The CDR3 nucleotides read TGTGCCAGCAGCTTACGATTCGTCTCTGGAAACACCATATATTTT.

This clonotype came up many times. This sequence joins TRBV5-4 and TRBJ1-2; a possible D gene is TRBD1 (6 bases). V dropped 2 bases and J dropped 5 bases, with 19 bases sitting between them. Per the germline V gene, CDR1 is SGHNT and CDR2 is YYREEE (reference sequence). The CDR3 is made up of 16 amino acids. The CDR3 DNA is TGTGCCAGCAGCTTAGGGACACCCGCGGATGAGTATGGCTACACCTTC. This encodes CASSLGTPADEYGYTF. The entire variable domain, with the rest obtained from reference TRBV5-4 and TRBJ1-2, is as follows: ETGVTQSPTHLIKTRGQQVTLRCSSQSGHNTVSWYQQALGQGPQFIFQYYREEENGRGNFPPRFSGLQFPNYSSELNVNALELDDSALYLCASSLGTPADEYGYTFGSGTRLTVV.

The sample holds many counts of this clonotype. This chain links TRBV7-8 with TRBJ1-3; D is perhaps TRBD1 (5 bases). The V and J ends lost 1 base and 5 bases respectively, with 12 bases between them. This CDR3 has 15 residues. Germline V lookup: CDR1 SGHVS, CDR2 FQNEAQ. Here the CDR3 reads CASSLVRDERNTIYF. CDR3 DNA: TGTGCCAGCAGCTTAGTCAGGGACGAAAGAAACACCATATATTTT. The full variable domain, completed using reference TRBV7-8 and TRBJ1-3, is GAGVSQSPRYKVAKRGQDVALRCDPISGHVSLFWYQQALGQGPEFLTYFQNEAQLDKSGLPSDRFFAERPEGSVSTLKIQRTQQEDSAVYLCASSLVRDERNTIYFGEGSWLTVV.

This clonotype was seen at least ten times. The chain recombines TRBV7-2 with TRBJ1-2, with D hard to call. Trimming stripped 3 bases from V and 0 bases from J, with 8 bases between. Germline V gene data show CDR1 as SGHTA and CDR2 as FQGNSA. The CDR3 has 14 amino acids. CDR3 in amino acids: CASSFGSSNYGYTF. The CDR3 DNA reads as TGTGCCAGCAGCTTTGGGTCTTCTAACTATGGCTACACCTTC. Combining the CDR3 with reference TRBV7-2 and TRBJ1-2 gives the whole variable domain GAGVSQSPSNKVTEKGKDVELRCDPISGHTALYWYRQSLGQGLEFLIYFQGNSAPDKSGLPSDRFSAERTGGSVSTLTIQRTQQEDSAVYLCASSFGSSNYGYTFGSGTRLTVV.

This chain joins TRBV20-1 and TRBJ2-4; 7 nucleotides agree with TRBD1. This CDR3 has 12 residues. With V trimmed by 6 bases and J by 8 bases, 7 bases remained unmatched. Germline CDR1 reads DFQATT; CDR2 reads SNEGSKA (reference sequence). CDR3 nucleotides: TGCAGTGCGACAGGGTCGTGGGACATTCAGTACTTC. Translated, it gives CSATGSWDIQYF.

This clonotype was seen many times. The rearrangement links TRBV29-1 to TRBJ2-2; D possibly corresponds to TRBD1 (6 bases). Germline V gives CDR1 SQVTM, CDR2 ANQGSEA. The CDR3 has 15 residues. Trimming shortened V by 4 bases and J by 5 bases, and 17 bases separated the two germline ends. The CDR3 protein is CSVGQGWGMTGELFF. DNA of the CDR3: TGCAGCGTTGGCCAGGGGTGGGGAATGACCGGGGAGCTGTTTTTT.

This clonotype has at least ten counts. The chain combines TRBV6-6 with TRBJ2-7, with 7 bases matching TRBD1. Per germline, CDR1 MNHNY and CDR2 SVGAGI (reference sequence). J lost 6 bases, V lost 6 bases, and 5 bases had no gene match. The CDR3 sequence is 12 residues long. CDR3 loop: CASSVGGGEQYF. CDR3 coding DNA: TGTGCCAGCAGCGTAGGGGGCGGCGAGCAGTACTTC.

This clonotype has a count of ten or more. The chain recombines TRBV7-2 with TRBJ1-5, with D tentatively TRBD1 (5 bases). This CDR3 contains 14 residues. V lost 6 bases and J lost 5, with 14 bases in between. CDR1 is SGHTA, CDR2 FQGNSA, per germline. DNA of the CDR3: TGTGCCAGCAGTCAAATGGGGCAGGATCAGCCCCAGCATTTT. Its translation is CASSQMGQDQPQHF.

This clonotype appeared many times. The J gene is TRBJ2-2, the V gene TRBV29-1; the match to TRBD1 covers 7 bases. The germline V gene encodes CDR1 SQVTM and CDR2 ANQGSEA. Trimming took 6 bases from V and 0 from J; bases not matched to a gene: 10. The CDR3 has 16 amino acids. The CDR3 nucleotides read TGCAGCGTAAGAGACCGGGACAGCGCGAACACCGGGGAGCTGTTTTTT. Its translation is CSVRDRDSANTGELFF.

Ten or more counts support this clonotype. J is TRBJ2-6 and V is TRBV7-2, with D unresolved. Germline lookup yields CDR1 SGHTA and CDR2 FQGNSA. Trimming took off 3 bases at V and 1 base at J, with 10 bases between the two ends. The CDR3 totals 16 residues. CDR3: CASSLSSGSGANVLTF. CDR3 DNA: TGTGCCAGCAGCTTGAGCAGTGGGTCTGGGGCCAACGTCCTGACTTTC.

This clonotype was seen many times. This chain links TRBV7-2 with TRBJ1-1, with D hard to call. Germline-derived CDR1 and CDR2 are SGHTA and FQGNSA. The CDR3 contains 14 residues. The germline V and J ends were trimmed by 1 base and 3 bases, with 9 bases remaining between them. CDR3 nucleotide sequence: TGTGCCAGCAGCTTAGTCAACGGAGACACTGAAGCTTTCTTT. Translation gives CASSLVNGDTEAFF.

The chain is built from TRBV29-1 and TRBJ2-2; tentative D call: TRBD1 (6 bases). This CDR3 has 12 residues. Deletions cut 3 bases from V and 4 bases from J, with 6 bases between. Per germline, CDR1 SQVTM and CDR2 ANQGSEA. For the CDR3, the DNA is TGCAGCGTTGAGACAGGCACCGGGGAGCTGTTTTTT. Protein sequence: CSVETGTGELFF.

This clonotype was seen repeatedly, ten times or more. The chain links TRBV7-8 to TRBJ1-3; D gene uncertain. The CDR3 consists of 14 residues. Germline CDR1 is SGHVS and CDR2 is FQNEAQ. Deletions cut 1 base from V and 0 bases from J, with 4 bases between. Here the CDR3 reads CASSLGFSGNTIYF. The CDR3 region has the DNA TGTGCCAGCAGCTTAGGGTTCTCTGGAAACACCATATATTTT.

This clonotype was seen many times. V usage is TRBV7-2 and J usage is TRBJ2-6; D ambiguous. This CDR3 region has 15 residues. Per germline, CDR1 SGHTA and CDR2 FQGNSA. V was shortened by 4 bases and J by 0 bases, with 7 bases between the two germline ends. The CDR3 is CASSYLLSGANVLTF. The DNA of the CDR3 is TGTGCCAGCAGCTATCTTCTCTCTGGGGCCAACGTCCTGACTTTC.

This clonotype was seen repeatedly, ten times or more. In DNA form, the CDR3 reads TGTGCCAGCAGCCGGGGCTGGGAGAACACTGAAGCTTTCTTT. This sequence encodes CASSRGWENTEAFF. The chain joins TRBV7-2 to TRBJ1-1, with a tentative D call TRBD1 (5 bases). The germline CDR1 and CDR2 sequences are SGHTA and FQGNSA. This CDR3 region has 14 residues. V was trimmed by 5 bases and J by 1 base, leaving 11 bases between them.

The sample holds one count of this clonotype. A much bigger clone sits one base away, suggesting this may be a read error. The chain couples TRBV7-9 to TRBJ1-1, with D tentatively TRBD1 (5 bases). This CDR3 spans 16 amino acids. CDR1 SEHNR and CDR2 FQNEAQ come from the germline V gene (reference sequence). The CDR3 protein is CASGFASGGQGDEAFF. The CDR3, as DNA: TGTGCCAGCGGCTTCGCATCCGGCGGGCAGGGCGATGAAGCTTTCTTT.

This clonotype was seen ten or more times. This chain uses TRBV10-3 with TRBJ1-1, with D possibly being TRBD1 (5 bases). V was shortened by 6 bases and J by 8 bases, with 16 bases between the two germline ends. CDR1 and CDR2 from the germline V gene are ENHRY and SYGVKD. This CDR3 is built from 13 residues. The CDR3 DNA sequence: TGTGCCATCAGCCCCGGGGGGTGGTCCGAAGCTTTCTTT. This codes for CAISPGGWSEAFF.

Regarding this clonotype: This may stem from a read error, because a much larger clone lies one nucleotide away. This rearrangement joins TRBV20-1 to TRBJ2-5, with 9 bases lining up with TRBD2. Germline V gene sequence: CDR1 DFQATT, CDR2 SNEGSKA (reference sequence). The CDR3 spans 14 residues. After removal of 7 bases from V and 4 bases from J, the junction contained 10 bases not matched to a gene. CDR3 sequence reads: CSGVGGGALETQYF. The CDR3 DNA follows: TGCAGTGGAGTTGGCGGGGGGGCTCTAGAGACCCAGTACTTC.

This clonotype was seen ten or more times. DNA of the CDR3: TGTGCCAGCTCCGACAGGCCCCAAGAGACCCAGTACTTC. Amino acid sequence: CASSDRPQETQYF. The chain recombines TRBV6-1 with TRBJ2-5; perhaps TRBD1 as D (6 bases). Germline CDR1 MNHNS, CDR2 SASEGT. The germline V and J ends were trimmed by 8 bases and 1 base, with 11 bases remaining between them. The CDR3 sequence is 13 residues long.

This clonotype occurred a few times. The CDR3: CAWRGRGTSANYGYTF. The CDR3 nucleotides read TGTGCCTGGAGGGGACGGGGAACGTCGGCTAACTATGGCTACACCTTC. The chain carries TRBV30 and TRBJ1-2, with a possible D match to TRBD1 (5 bases). CDR3 size: 16 residues. V was cut by 3 bases and J by 0 bases, with 17 bases left in between. CDR1 is GTSNPN and CDR2 is SVGIG in the germline V gene (reference sequence).

This clonotype came up many times. This sequence joins TRBV7-8 and TRBJ2-5, with 7 bases lining up with TRBD2. V shed 2 bases, J shed 1 base, and the junction held 4 bases outside the gene matches. In germline, CDR1 is SGHVS, CDR2 FQNEAQ. The CDR3 covers 15 residues. This chain's CDR3 is CASSLLERGQETQYF. In nucleotides, the CDR3 is TGTGCCAGCAGCTTATTGGAGCGGGGCCAAGAGACCCAGTACTTC.

J is TRBJ2-3 and V is TRBV28; 11 bases match TRBD1. The V and J ends lost 6 bases and 6 bases, in that order; junction bases with no gene match: 5. CDR1 and CDR2 (germline): MDHEN, SYDVKM. The CDR3 consists of 14 residues. DNA for the CDR3: TGTGCCAGCAGCCGGGACAGGGGGTGGGATACGCAGTATTTT. Its protein is CASSRDRGWDTQYF. The variable domain in full, with the rest retrieved from reference TRBV28 and TRBJ2-3, is DVKVTQSSRYLVKRTGEKVFLECVQDMDHENMFWYRQDPGLGLRLIYFSYDVKMKEKGDIPEGYSVSREKKERFSLILESASTNQTSMYLCASSRDRGWDTQYFGPGTRLTVL.

Many counts were recorded for this clonotype. The chain employs TRBV29-1 and TRBJ1-2; no firm D call. The CDR3 is made up of 10 amino acids. V was pared by 2 bases and J by 6 bases, with 4 bases between. Germline CDR1 is SQVTM and CDR2 is ANQGSEA. This chain's CDR3 is CSVERDGYTF. The CDR3 bases are TGCAGCGTTGAACGGGATGGCTACACCTTC.